The 17 T cell receptor beta chains presented below share a single source sample, sequenced in a study of T cell repertoires in cytomegalovirus infection. One entry per CDR3 protein, called by TCRdb with MiXCR from the reads. The sample includes hundreds of thousands of distinct CDR3 sequences, around a sixth seen only once; the top ten take around 13%. Sequenced: PBMCs. The origin of the receptors is a human donor in good health (CMV status not recorded). Some clones in this sample may be carry-over from other donors' samples.

The gene calls are TRBV7-9 and TRBJ2-7, with TRBD1 matching over 8 bases. The ends lost 11 bases at V and 1 base at J; junction bases unmatched: 7. The germline CDR1 and CDR2 sequences are SEHNR and FQNEAQ (reference sequence). There are 13 residues in the CDR3. This chain's CDR3 is CASMGQASYEQYF. For the CDR3, the DNA is TGTGCCTCAATGGGACAGGCGTCCTACGAGCAGTACTTC.

The chain couples TRBV20-1 to TRBJ2-3; TRBD2 aligns across 16 bases. J lost 2 bases, V lost 2 bases, and 10 bases had no gene match. The germline gives CDR1 DFQATT, CDR2 SNEGSKA (reference sequence). CDR3 length equals 19 residues. The DNA of the CDR3 is TGCAGTGCTAGAACCGGGACTAGCGGGGGGGCCAGATCCACAGATACGCAGTATTTT. This encodes CSARTGTSGGARSTDTQYF.

This chain links TRBV10-3 with TRBJ2-5; 8 bases fit TRBD1. V was pared by 3 bases and J by 5 bases, with 8 bases of the junction left unmatched. CDR3 length equals 15 residues. In germline, CDR1 is ENHRY, CDR2 SYGVKD. The CDR3 DNA sequence: TGTGCCATCAGTGATGCAGGGGGCGCCCGGGAGACCCAGTACTTC. Translated: CAISDAGGARETQYF.

Only a few counts were recorded for this clonotype. The chain has TRBV25-1 and TRBJ2-3; 7 positions match TRBD2. This CDR3 region has 16 residues. Germline-derived CDR1 and CDR2 are MGHDK and SYGVNS. The V and J ends lost 5 bases and 2 bases, in that order; junction bases with no gene match: 10. CDR3 nucleotide sequence: TGTGCCAGCAGTCCCTTAACGGGAGGTACCACAGATACGCAGTATTTT. Its protein is CASSPLTGGTTDTQYF.

The chain combines TRBV7-9 with TRBJ2-7, with 10 bases fitting TRBD2. This CDR3 region has 13 residues. Germline CDR1 reads SEHNR; CDR2 reads FQNEAQ (reference sequence). V lost 6 bases to trimming and J lost 4 bases; unmatched junction nucleotides: 3. DNA for the CDR3: TGTGCCAGCAGGACGACTAGCGGGTACGAGCAGTACTTC. Its protein is CASRTTSGYEQYF.

As for this clonotype: A read error may be the cause here, since a much bigger clone is one base away. The chain links TRBV11-2 to TRBJ2-1; a possible D gene is TRBD2 (6 bases). CDR1 and CDR2 from the germline V gene are SGHAT and FQNNGV. Between the trimmed V and J ends, which lost 8 bases and 6 bases, there was a span of 14 bases. CDR3 length: 13 residues. CDR3 protein: CASGRAGSNEQFF. CDR3 DNA: TGTGCCAGCGGCAGGGCGGGGTCCAATGAGCAGTTCTTC.

The chain combines TRBV12-3 or TRBV12-4 with TRBJ1-1; D remains ambiguous. V was trimmed by 5 bases and J by 0 bases, leaving 10 bases between them. The CDR3 is 14 residues long. Here the CDR3 DNA reads TGTGCCAGCAGTGGAGGACTAATGAACACTGAAGCTTTCTTT. The encoded protein is CASSGGLMNTEAFF.

The CDR3: CASSSRYRQSYEQYF. The CDR3 nucleotides are TGTGCCAGCAGTTCAAGGTACAGGCAATCCTACGAGCAGTACTTC. This chain links TRBV12-3 or TRBV12-4 with TRBJ2-7, with D tentatively TRBD1 (5 bases). V lost 4 bases and J 1 base, leaving 14 bases between the germline ends. The CDR3 spans 15 residues.

This clonotype was observed a handful of times. The V and J genes are TRBV7-6 and TRBJ2-4; TRBD2 matches at 9 bases. The CDR3 length is 14 residues. V lost 8 bases to trimming and J lost 1 base; unmatched junction nucleotides: 3. In germline, CDR1 is SGHVS, CDR2 FNYEAQ. CDR3 protein: CASETSGAKNIQYF. The CDR3 coding sequence is TGTGCCAGCGAGACTAGCGGCGCCAAAAACATTCAGTACTTC. Using reference TRBV7-6 and TRBJ2-4 for the parts outside the CDR3, the full variable domain is GAGVSQSPRYKVTKRGQDVALRCDPISGHVSLYWYRQALGQGPEFLTYFNYEAQQDKSGLPNDRFSAERPEGSISTLTIQRTEQRDSAMYRCASETSGAKNIQYFGAGTRLSVL.

There are many counts of this clonotype. The chain links TRBV4-1 to TRBJ2-3; the match to TRBD2 covers 9 bases. V was clipped by 3 bases and J by 2 bases; unmatched bases: 15. CDR1 is MGHRA, CDR2 YSYEKL, per germline. The CDR3 is 19 residues long. The chain's CDR3 is CASSHPGTSNWGNTDTQYF. The CDR3 region has the DNA TGCGCCAGCAGCCATCCCGGGACTAGCAACTGGGGTAACACAGATACGCAGTATTTT.

The table lists this clonotype with a few counts. V is TRBV19 and J is TRBJ1-5; no reliable D call. V was pared by 5 bases and J by 5 bases, with 10 bases between. The CDR3 runs 13 residues. CDR1 is LNHDA, CDR2 SQIVND, per germline (reference sequence). The CDR3 nucleotides read TGTGCCAGTAGTTACACCCCGGATCAGCCCCAGCATTTT. Its protein product is CASSYTPDQPQHF.

This clonotype was found many times. The chain recombines TRBV7-2 with TRBJ2-3, with 13 bases aligning to TRBD2. The J segment lost 2 bases and the V segment lost 1 base, leaving 6 bases of the junction unmatched. The germline gives CDR1 SGHTA, CDR2 FQGNSA. CDR3 length: 18 residues. DNA of the CDR3: TGTGCCAGCAGCTTAGTTAGACTAGCGGGGGGAAACACAGATACGCAGTATTTT. This encodes CASSLVRLAGGNTDTQYF.

The chain couples TRBV6-1 to TRBJ1-5; D perhaps matches TRBD1 (5 bases). The CDR3 is 14 residues long. CDR1 and CDR2 (germline): MNHNS, SASEGT. The ends were cut back, 7 bases at V and 4 bases at J, with 14 bases in the middle. The CDR3 region has the DNA TGTGCCAGCACCGCAACGGGGGGGAATCAGCCCCAGCATTTT. This codes for CASTATGGNQPQHF.

This clonotype occurred a few times. The chain recombines TRBV18 with TRBJ1-5, with 8 bases that match TRBD1. In germline, CDR1 is KGHSH, CDR2 LQKENI. Unmatched junction bases numbered 9, after V lost 8 bases and J lost 3 bases. The CDR3 totals 15 residues. The CDR3 here is CASTRTGQDNQPQHF. The CDR3 coding sequence is TGTGCCAGCACCCGAACGGGACAGGACAATCAGCCCCAGCATTTT.

This clonotype was seen a handful of times. The CDR3 sequence is CASSDLGIASPLHF. The CDR3 DNA sequence: TGTGCCAGCAGTGATTTGGGGATTGCTTCACCCCTCCACTTT. The chain employs TRBV6-1 and TRBJ1-6; D unclear. With 3 bases removed from V and 9 bases from J, the gap between germline ends came to 12 bases. Looked up from germline, CDR1 is MNHNS and CDR2 is SASEGT. CDR3 size: 14 residues.

The chain has TRBV7-9 and TRBJ2-2, with D unclear. In germline, CDR1 is SEHNR, CDR2 FQNEAQ (reference sequence). V was shortened by 5 bases and J by 0 bases, with 13 bases between the two germline ends. This CDR3 is built from 16 residues. CDR3 sequence (DNA): TGTGCCAGCAGCGTTATCGCCATAGCGAACACCGGGGAGCTGTTTTTT. Amino acid sequence: CASSVIAIANTGELFF.

This clonotype occurred many times. The chain carries TRBV19 and TRBJ2-1; a weak D match, TRBD1 (6 bases). The CDR3 totals 16 residues. Trimming removed 5 bases from V and 2 bases from J, with 16 bases in between. Germline V gives CDR1 LNHDA, CDR2 SQIVND (reference sequence). The CDR3 region is CASSVTGYPTYNEQFF. DNA of the CDR3: TGTGCCAGTAGTGTCACAGGGTACCCTACCTACAATGAGCAGTTCTTC. The full variable domain, with the rest looked up from reference TRBV19 and TRBJ2-1, is DGGITQSPKYLFRKEGQNVTLSCEQNLNHDAMYWYRQDPGQGLRLIYYSQIVNDFQKGDIAEGYSVSREKKESFPLTVTSAQKNPTAFYLCASSVTGYPTYNEQFFGPGTRLTVL.